The 28 T cell receptor beta chains given below trace back to one sample, sequenced in a study of read filtering for tumor transcriptome and immune sequencing. This library used roughly 370 ng RNA and molecular barcoded adaptors spanning alpha/delta and beta/gamma chains. One entry per CDR3 protein results from TCRdb running MiXCR on the reads. The sample contains approximately 61,000 distinct CDR3 sequences, roughly a fifth of which appear only once. Source material: a population of CD138-negative cells sorted from bone marrow. The receptors were gathered from a donor at least 40 years old with multiple myeloma.

The rearrangement joins TRBV11-2 to TRBJ1-5; possibly TRBD1 for D (6 bases). Germline V gene data show CDR1 as SGHAT and CDR2 as FQNNGV. The V and J ends lost 1 base and 10 bases respectively, with 14 bases between them. CDR3 size: 14 residues. The DNA for the CDR3 is TGTGCCAGCAGCTTAGGGGACACCCCCACCCCCCAGCATTTT. Amino acid sequence: CASSLGDTPTPQHF. Combining the CDR3 with reference TRBV11-2 and TRBJ1-5 gives the whole variable domain EAGVAQSPRYKIIEKRQSVAFWCNPISGHATLYWYQQILGQGPKLLIQFQNNGVVDDSQLPKDRFSAERLKGVDSTLKIQPAKLEDSAVYLCASSLGDTPTPQHFGDGTRLSIL.

This clonotype has a count of ten or more. This sequence joins TRBV5-1 and TRBJ2-7; 7 positions match TRBD1. Trimming removed 4 bases from V and 4 bases from J; junction bases left unmatched: 5. CDR1 SGHRS and CDR2 YFSETQ come from the germline V gene. The CDR3 is 13 amino acids. The CDR3 coding sequence is TGCGCCAGCAGCAAGGACAGGATTTACGAGCAGTACTTC. Residues: CASSKDRIYEQYF. Filled out from reference TRBV5-1 and TRBJ2-7, the complete variable domain reads KAGVTQTPRYLIKTRGQQVTLSCSPISGHRSVSWYQQTPGQGLQFLFEYFSETQRNKGNFPGRFSGRQFSNSRSEMNVSTLELGDSALYLCASSKDRIYEQYFGPGTRLTVT.

This clonotype was seen repeatedly, ten times or more. The V call is TRBV7-2, the J call TRBJ2-5; TRBD2 matches at 9 bases. The CDR3 is 14 residues long. With 6 bases clipped from V and 5 bases from J, the junction kept 7 bases outside the gene matches. Per germline, CDR1 SGHTA and CDR2 FQGNSA. The CDR3 DNA reads TGTGCCAGCAGTTATTCTAGCGGGGCCGAGACCCAGTACTTC. It specifies CASSYSSGAETQYF.

This clonotype was recorded at least ten times. This sequence joins TRBV12-3 or TRBV12-4 and TRBJ1-5; D not resolved. This CDR3 spans 14 amino acids. The V end lost 1 base, the J end lost 4 bases, and 8 bases lay between the germline ends. CDR3 DNA: TGTGCCAGCAGTTTAGTCCAGGTTAATCAGCCCCAGCATTTT. Translation: CASSLVQVNQPQHF.

The chain has TRBV6-6 and TRBJ2-5; 11 bases fit TRBD2. The CDR3 runs to 16 residues. V trimming: 10 bases; J trimming: 4 bases; junction bases outside the gene matches: 14. The germline CDR1 and CDR2 sequences are MNHNY and SVGAGI (reference sequence). CDR3 coding DNA: TGTGCCACCCAAACTAGCGGGAGCCGGTTCGGAGAGACCCAGTACTTC. Protein sequence: CATQTSGSRFGETQYF.

The chain links TRBV15 to TRBJ1-2, with D unclear. Trimming left V 5 bases short and J 0 bases short, with 10 bases between. Germline V CDR1 and CDR2: LNHNV, YYDKDF (reference sequence). CDR3 length: 14 amino acids. The CDR3 sequence is CATSPAATNYGYTF. The CDR3 nucleotides read TGTGCCACCAGCCCCGCGGCCACTAACTATGGCTACACCTTC.

In this sample, this clonotype turned up many times. The J gene is TRBJ1-1, the V gene TRBV5-1; TRBD1 might be the D (6 bases). This CDR3 has 14 residues. The germline CDR1 and CDR2 sequences are SGHRS and YFSETQ. V lost 4 bases, J lost 2 bases, and 12 bases lay in between. The CDR3 spells CASSKIGGNTEAFF. The CDR3 DNA reads TGCGCCAGCAGCAAAATCGGGGGCAACACTGAAGCTTTCTTT.

This clonotype was detected ten times or more. This rearrangement joins TRBV6-1 to TRBJ2-5; 7 bases are a match to TRBD1. The length of the CDR3 is 13 residues. V was clipped by 11 bases and J by 3 bases; unmatched bases: 9. Germline lookup yields CDR1 MNHNS and CDR2 SASEGT. CDR3 region: CALHDRDKETQYF. The CDR3 DNA reads as TGTGCCCTGCATGACAGGGATAAAGAGACCCAGTACTTC.

In regard to this clonotype: A read error likely explains this, since a far larger clone differs by one base. The CDR3 does not close with the conserved phenylalanine or tryptophan, likely indicating a read error. The chain couples TRBV7-3 to TRBJ2-1; D is unclear. Trimming stripped 3 bases from V and 3 bases from J, with 12 bases between. The CDR3 is 15 amino acids. CDR1 and CDR2 from the germline V gene are SGHTA and FQGTGA. CDR3 sequence (DNA): TGTGCCAGCAGCTTGACCCTCAATAGCTACAATGAGCAGTTCATC. It is translated as CASSLTLNSYNEQFI.

This clonotype was counted once. The chain has TRBV28 and TRBJ2-7, with 7 bases identical to TRBD1. Germline V CDR1 and CDR2: MDHEN, SYDVKM. There are 16 residues in the CDR3. The V and J ends lost 9 bases and 5 bases, in that order; junction bases with no gene match: 19. The CDR3 here is CASSTMAPGQSHEQYF. CDR3 coding DNA: TGTGCCAGTAGTACTATGGCCCCGGGACAGTCCCACGAGCAGTACTTC.

This clonotype was counted ten times or more. The gene calls are TRBV7-9 and TRBJ2-7; D is uncertain. Germline-derived CDR1 and CDR2 are SEHNR and FQNEAQ (reference sequence). Between the trimmed V and J ends, which lost 0 bases and 0 bases, there was a span of 6 bases. CDR3 length equals 14 residues. The CDR3 loop reads CASSLAANSYEQYF. DNA of the CDR3: TGTGCCAGCAGCTTAGCGGCTAACTCCTACGAGCAGTACTTC.

This clonotype was seen many times. This chain links TRBV28 with TRBJ1-6, with D maybe TRBD1 (5 bases). The CDR3 has 18 residues. Germline V gene data show CDR1 as MDHEN and CDR2 as SYDVKM. The germline V and J ends were trimmed by 5 bases and 4 bases, with 21 bases remaining between them. CDR3 amino acids: CASSTRRGRQPYNSPLHF. The CDR3 nucleotides read TGTGCCAGCAGTACGAGGAGGGGCAGACAGCCTTATAATTCACCCCTCCACTTT.

Details on this clonotype: Since a much larger clone is just one base distant, this may be a read error. This sequence joins TRBV6-6 and TRBJ2-3, with a tentative D call TRBD2 (5 bases). The CDR3 runs 11 residues. The germline V gene has CDR1 MNHNY and CDR2 SVGAGI (reference sequence). CDR3 loop: CASSPRDMQYF. CDR3 DNA sequence: TGTGCCAGCAGCCCCCGGGATATGCAGTATTTT.

Comments on this clonotype: This may come from a read error, since a much larger clone is one base off. The chain carries TRBV6-4 and TRBJ2-6; D perhaps matches TRBD2 (6 bases). CDR1 and CDR2 (germline): MRHNA, SNTAGT. The CDR3 is 15 residues long. CDR3 in amino acids: CAGSDGGSGANVLTF. In DNA, the CDR3 is TGTGCCGGCAGTGACGGGGGCTCTGGGGCCAACGTCCTGACTTTC.

This clonotype was seen at least ten times. The genes are TRBV20-1 and TRBJ2-1; D might be TRBD1 or TRBD2, each matching 5 bases. V shed 6 bases and J shed 7 bases, with 16 bases lying between them. The V gene's germline CDR1 is DFQATT and CDR2 SNEGSKA (reference sequence). The CDR3 is 13 amino acids. CDR3 bases: TGCAGTGCCGAGGGGTCATCTTCTAATGAGCAGTTCTTC. Its protein product is CSAEGSSSNEQFF.

This clonotype occurred many times. CDR3 nucleotide sequence: TGTGCCAGTACGACGAACAATGAGCAGTTCTTC. This encodes CASTTNNEQFF. V usage is TRBV7-9 and J usage is TRBJ2-1; no definite D call. This CDR3 contains 11 residues. V lost 9 bases and J lost 5, with 8 bases in between. Germline values: CDR1 SEHNR, CDR2 FQNEAQ (reference sequence).

Ten or more counts support this clonotype. This chain joins TRBV20-1 and TRBJ2-3; the D is unclear. CDR1 and CDR2 (germline): DFQATT, SNEGSKA (reference sequence). V lost 3 bases and J lost 3, with 13 bases in between. The CDR3 length is 14 residues. The CDR3 loop reads CSASQSTGTDTQYF. The CDR3 nucleotides are TGCAGTGCTAGTCAGTCCACCGGGACAGATACGCAGTATTTT.

V and J are TRBV11-2 and TRBJ2-5; D is unresolved. The CDR3 is made up of 13 amino acids. Germline values: CDR1 SGHAT, CDR2 FQNNGV. Trimming took 3 bases from V and 2 from J, leaving 7 bases between them. The CDR3 sequence is CASSFELQETQYF. The DNA of the CDR3 is TGTGCCAGCAGCTTTGAACTACAAGAGACCCAGTACTTC.

With respect to this clonotype: Possible read error: a much larger clone is one base away. No conserved phenylalanine or tryptophan is present at the end of the CDR3, so a read error is the likely explanation. This sequence joins TRBV2 and TRBJ1-5; no firm D call. The CDR3 contains 15 residues. Germline V CDR1 and CDR2: SNHLY, FYNNEI. Trimming stripped 4 bases from V and 4 bases from J, with 14 bases between. As DNA, the CDR3 is TGTGCCAGCAGTGTGAGGATCGGGCCAAATCAGCCCCAGCATTCT. It translates to CASSVRIGPNQPQHS.

This clonotype was observed at least ten times. This chain links TRBV3-1 with TRBJ2-1, with 9 bases that match TRBD2. Germline CDR1 and CDR2: LGHDT and YNNKEL (reference sequence). The J segment lost 7 bases and the V segment lost 5 bases, leaving 6 bases of the junction unmatched. The CDR3 covers 14 residues. CDR3 residues: CASSRGGRVNEQFF. CDR3 bases: TGTGCCAGCAGCAGAGGCGGGAGGGTTAATGAGCAGTTCTTC.

The rearrangement links TRBV11-2 to TRBJ2-5; tentatively, D is TRBD1 or TRBD2 (5 bases each). Trimming took off 5 bases at V and 7 bases at J, with 20 bases between the two ends. Germline values: CDR1 SGHAT, CDR2 FQNNGV. CDR3 length: 15 residues. CDR3 loop: CASSNTGTQSRTQYF. The CDR3 DNA is TGTGCCAGCAGCAACACCGGGACCCAGTCGCGGACCCAGTACTTC.

This chain connects TRBV11-3 to TRBJ2-2; D is perhaps TRBD1 or TRBD2 (5 bases each). Trimming cost V 5 bases and J 5 bases, with 12 bases left between them. The CDR3 is made up of 14 amino acids. Germline V gene data show CDR1 as SGHNT and CDR2 as YENEEA. The CDR3 spells CASSTTGQTGELFF. The CDR3, as DNA: TGTGCCAGCAGCACCACGGGGCAAACCGGGGAGCTGTTTTTT.

This clonotype was counted ten times or more. The CDR3 DNA reads as TGTGCCAGCAGCCCTATGGACAGGGACACAGATACGCAGTATTTT. It encodes CASSPMDRDTDTQYF. The chain employs TRBV7-3 and TRBJ2-3; 8 bases match TRBD1. Germline V CDR1 and CDR2: SGHTA, FQGTGA. CDR3 length equals 15 residues. The junction had 6 bases not matched to a gene; V was cut back by 5 bases and J by 2 bases.

V usage is TRBV5-4 and J usage is TRBJ2-7; TRBD1 matches 9 bases. This CDR3 has 14 amino acids. Germline V CDR1 and CDR2: SGHNT, YYREEE (reference sequence). V lost 4 bases and J lost 5; bases outside the gene matches: 7. The CDR3 spells CASSLWDRVHEQYF. The CDR3 nucleotides read TGTGCCAGCAGCCTATGGGACAGGGTGCACGAGCAGTACTTC.

This clonotype showed up many times. CDR3: CASSVVDRRSGNTIYF. The CDR3 nucleotides are TGTGCCAGCAGCGTAGTTGACAGGCGATCTGGAAACACCATATATTTT. The chain uses TRBV9 and TRBJ1-3; possible D gene TRBD1, 6 bases. The V end lost 0 bases, the J end lost 1 base, and 11 bases lay between the germline ends. CDR1 and CDR2 (germline): SGDLS, YYNGEE. The length of the CDR3 is 16 residues.

Note on this clonotype: The junction does not match germline at one end; this may be a read error. This CDR3 reads CASSSPTRTGRLNTGAFF. The CDR3, as DNA: TGTGCCAGCAGCTCACCAACGAGGACAGGGAGGTTGAACACTGGAGCTTTCTTT. The J gene is TRBJ1-1, the V gene TRBV7-2; 8 positions match TRBD1. This CDR3 is built from 18 residues. Germline V gives CDR1 SGHTA, CDR2 FQGNSA.

This chain connects TRBV7-3 to TRBJ1-1; a weak D match, TRBD1 (6 bases). CDR3 length equals 14 residues. In germline, CDR1 is SGHTA, CDR2 FQGTGA. V lost 5 bases and J 1 base, leaving 11 bases between the germline ends. CDR3 in DNA: TGTGCCAGCAGCCCAGGGACAAGGAACACTGAAGCTTTCTTT. It translates to CASSPGTRNTEAFF.

A word on this clonotype: Being one base from a much bigger clone, this may be a read error. The CDR3 end shows no conserved phenylalanine or tryptophan, and so a read error is likely. The chain combines TRBV29-1 with TRBJ2-1; D is ambiguous. CDR3 length equals 12 residues. The V end was cut by 8 bases, the J end by 7 bases, with 15 bases between. CDR1 is SQVTM and CDR2 is ANQGSEA in the germline V gene. The CDR3 DNA sequence: TGCAGCCCTATGACTCCCCCGAATGAGCAGTTCCTC. It yields the protein CSPMTPPNEQFL.